Reported below is one T cell receptor (beta chain). Its target is unknown. Profiling relied on immunoSEQ multiplex PCR, and the TCRdb table lists in-frame clones only, not all of them. The sample shows roughly 40,000 clones, 65% to 90% of them seen only once. This record belongs to a study of T cells in localized non-small cell lung cancer. Trimming stripped 5 bases from V and 6 bases from J, with 15 bases between. The CDR3 covers 14 residues. Germline values: CDR1 LNHDA, CDR2 SQIVND (reference sequence). Study outcomes and limitations: Heterogeneity is still possible, as just one tumor region was sequenced. Prolonged overall survival went with higher T cell density in the blood. Of the tissues analyzed, uninvolved adjacent lung showed maximal T cell clonality, greater than tumor. Appearances in adjacent lung were noted for a median approximately 58 of the top 100 tumor clones.

This specimen consisted of peripheral blood mononuclear cells, obtained before any cancer treatment. V usage is TRBV19 and J usage is TRBJ2-3, with D possibly being TRBD2 (6 bases). This sequence originates from a male donor aged 60 or over with stage II lung adenocarcinoma. For the CDR3, the DNA is TGTGCCAGTAGTTTCCGGGACTTGTTCGATACGCAGTATTTT. Its protein product is CASSFRDLFDTQYF. Full variable domain (rest looked up from reference TRBV19 and TRBJ2-3): DGGITQSPKYLFRKEGQNVTLSCEQNLNHDAMYWYRQDPGQGLRLIYYSQIVNDFQKGDIAEGYSVSREKKESFPLTVTSAQKNPTAFYLCASSFRDLFDTQYFGPGTRLTVL.